The 8 T cell receptor beta chains below were found in one sample sequenced in a study of blood T cell repertoires in COVID-19. Sequenced by immunoSEQ multiplex PCR; TCRdb stores in-frame clones only, minus some. The table shows approximately 240,000 clones, with around nine tenths occurring only once. The sample was peripheral blood. These receptors were taken from a woman aged 40-49 years who had recovered from COVID-19.

The V and J genes are TRBV5-8 and TRBJ2-7; D gene uncertain. The CDR3 totals 12 residues. The V gene's germline CDR1 is SGHTS and CDR2 YDEGEE. Trimming took 0 bases from V and 11 from J, leaving 12 bases between them. This chain's CDR3 is CASSLATVVEYF. CDR3 bases: TGTGCCAGCAGCTTGGCTACAGTCGTGGAGTACTTC.

The genes are TRBV3-1 (or the pseudogene TRBV3-2) and TRBJ1-2, with 9 bases matching TRBD1. The germline CDR1 and CDR2 sequences are LGHDT and YNNKEL (reference sequence). The ends lost 4 bases at V and 4 bases at J; junction bases unmatched: 4. CDR3 length: 14 amino acids. The CDR3 DNA reads as TGTGCCAGCAGCCTCGACAGGGGGGGCTATGGCTACACCTTC. It encodes CASSLDRGGYGYTF.

V gene TRBV9 combines with J gene TRBJ2-1, with D possibly being TRBD2 (6 bases). The CDR3 is made up of 14 amino acids. Per the germline V gene, CDR1 is SGDLS and CDR2 is YYNGEE. Trimming removed 6 bases at V and 7 bases at J, with 17 bases between. The CDR3 DNA reads as TGTGCCAGCAAGGAGGCCCCGGCGGGAAATGAGCAGTTCTTC. Its protein is CASKEAPAGNEQFF.

This chain connects TRBV30 to TRBJ1-3; D possibly corresponds to TRBD1 (6 bases). The CDR3 sequence is 16 residues long. Germline values: CDR1 GTSNPN, CDR2 SVGIG (reference sequence). V was clipped by 3 bases and J by 0 bases, with 15 bases between them. CDR3: CAWSTRGGGSGNTIYF. In DNA, the CDR3 is TGTGCCTGGAGCACCCGGGGGGGCGGCTCTGGAAACACCATATATTTT.

The rearrangement joins TRBV19 to TRBJ2-7; D is possibly TRBD1 (8 bases). Germline V gives CDR1 LNHDA, CDR2 SQIVND (reference sequence). V was clipped by 4 bases and J by 1 base, with 14 bases between them. The CDR3 is 15 residues long. CDR3 coding DNA: TGTGCCAGTAGTAAGGTACAGGGGGGGTCCTACGAGCAGTACTTC. Protein: CASSKVQGGSYEQYF.

The chain carries TRBV18 and TRBJ2-7; D is perhaps TRBD2 (6 bases). Germline CDR1 reads KGHSH; CDR2 reads LQKENI. V was shortened by 3 bases and J by 7 bases, with 13 bases between the two germline ends. This CDR3 has 13 residues. DNA of the CDR3: TGTGCCAGCTCACCCGGGACTCCCAGGGAGCAGTACTTC. The encoded protein is CASSPGTPREQYF.

The chain recombines TRBV5-6 with TRBJ1-4; 10 positions match TRBD1. Looked up from germline, CDR1 is SGHDT and CDR2 is YYEEEE. This CDR3 region has 14 residues. With 3 bases clipped from V and 7 bases from J, the junction kept 3 bases outside the gene matches. CDR3 amino acids: CASSWDRGFEKLFF. DNA for the CDR3: TGTGCCAGCAGCTGGGACAGGGGTTTTGAAAAACTGTTTTTT.

This chain joins TRBV18 and TRBJ1-2; D is undetermined. This CDR3 has 12 amino acids. Per the germline V gene, CDR1 is KGHSH and CDR2 is LQKENI. V lost 6 bases to trimming and J lost 4 bases, with 9 bases between them. CDR3 region: CASSGEVYGYTF. The CDR3, as DNA: TGTGCCAGCTCTGGTGAGGTCTATGGCTACACCTTC.